What follows is one T cell receptor (beta chain) and its context. This sample was taken from a study of CD8 T cells in Susac syndrome. Study information: Patients with Susac syndrome were, at the time of blood collection, therapy-naive, maintained on corticosteroids, or maintained on intravenous immunoglobulin alone.

Random hexamers were used to reverse transcribe the RNA input (about 0.45 to 1 ug). TCRdb reprocessed the immunoSEQ multiplex PCR reads via MiXCR and lists one record per CDR3 protein. The data hold fewer than 95,000 distinct CDR3 sequences, with roughly 96% observed a single time. Per germline, CDR1 SGHVS and CDR2 FQNEAQ. The CDR3 sequence is 14 residues long. The V gene lost 3 bases and the J gene lost 5 bases, with 14 bases spanning the gap. Source material: CD8+ T cells from PBMCs. The clonotype comes from a human donor with Susac syndrome. The V call is TRBV7-8, the J call TRBJ2-7; possible D gene TRBD1, 5 bases. The CDR3 DNA sequence: TGTGCCAGCAGCTTTATAGGGGTAGGCGACGAGCAGTACTTC. Translated, it gives CASSFIGVGDEQYF.